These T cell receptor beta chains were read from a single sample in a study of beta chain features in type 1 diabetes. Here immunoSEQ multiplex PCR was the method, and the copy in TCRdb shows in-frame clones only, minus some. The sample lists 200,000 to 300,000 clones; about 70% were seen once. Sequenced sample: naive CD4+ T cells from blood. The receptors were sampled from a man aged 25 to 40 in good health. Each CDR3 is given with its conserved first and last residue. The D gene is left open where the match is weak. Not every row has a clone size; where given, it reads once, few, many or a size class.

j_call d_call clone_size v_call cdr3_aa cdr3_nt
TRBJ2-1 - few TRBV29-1 CSVEDSTNEQFF TGCAGCGTTGAAGATTCGACTAATGAGCAGTTCTTC
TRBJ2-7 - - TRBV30 CAWRLEGYEQYF TGTGCCTGGAGACTCGAGGGGTACGAGCAGTACTTC
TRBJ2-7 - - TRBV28 CASSRYEQYF TGTGCCAGCAGCCGCTACGAGCAGTACTTC
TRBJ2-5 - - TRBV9 CASSAKDRQETQYF TGTGCCAGCAGCGCCAAGGACCGTCAAGAGACCCAGTACTTC
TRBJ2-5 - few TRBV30 CAWSKGPGGETQYF TGTGCCTGGAGTAAGGGACCCGGGGGAGAGACCCAGTACTTC
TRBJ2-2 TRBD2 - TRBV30 CAYGLLLAGDTGELFF TGTGCCTATGGGTTGCTACTAGCGGGAGACACCGGGGAGCTGTTTTTT
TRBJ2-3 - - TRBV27 CASSVAGPGADTQYF TGTGCCAGCAGCGTGGCGGGACCCGGCGCAGATACGCAGTATTTT
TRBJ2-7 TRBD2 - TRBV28 CASSLRLAGPYEQYF TGTGCCAGCAGTTTGCGACTAGCGGGACCCTACGAGCAGTACTTC
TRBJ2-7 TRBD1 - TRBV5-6 CASRGQGFEQYF TGTGCCAGCAGAGGACAGGGTTTCGAGCAGTACTTC
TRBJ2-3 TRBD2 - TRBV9 CASSLRLAGPDTQYF TGTGCCAGCAGCTTGCGACTAGCGGGACCAGATACGCAGTATTTT
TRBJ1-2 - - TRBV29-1 CSVAQGGYTF TGCAGCGTCGCCCAGGGTGGCTACACCTTC
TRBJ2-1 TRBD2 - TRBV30 CAWSVLLLLAGEEEQFF TGTGCCTGGAGTGTACTCCTCCTACTAGCGGGAGAGGAGGAGCAGTTCTTC
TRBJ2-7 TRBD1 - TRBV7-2 CASSFLPGTGNYEQYF TGTGCCAGCAGCTTTCTTCCCGGGACAGGGAACTACGAGCAGTACTTC
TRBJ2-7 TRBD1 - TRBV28 CASSLPGTAWAQYF TGTGCCAGCAGTTTACCAGGGACAGCGTGGGCGCAGTACTTC
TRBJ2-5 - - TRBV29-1 CSVLWAEGQGFKTQYF TGCAGCGTTCTCTGGGCCGAAGGGCAGGGGTTTAAGACCCAGTACTTC
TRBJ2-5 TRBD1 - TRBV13 CASAELQGASFLETQYF TGTGCCAGCGCTGAGTTACAGGGGGCTTCCTTCCTAGAGACCCAGTACTTC
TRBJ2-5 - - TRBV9 CASSLRGAGETQYF TGTGCCAGCAGCCTAAGGGGTGCAGGGGAGACCCAGTACTTC
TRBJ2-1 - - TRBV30 CAWSEGGSSYNEQFF TGTGCCTGGAGTGAAGGGGGGAGCTCCTACAATGAGCAGTTCTTC
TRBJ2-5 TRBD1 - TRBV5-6 CASTITGGAEETQYF TGTGCCAGCACCATCACAGGGGGCGCCGAGGAGACCCAGTACTTC
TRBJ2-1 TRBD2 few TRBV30 CALTGTSGFYNEQFF TGTGCCCTAACCGGGACTAGCGGGTTCTACAATGAGCAGTTCTTC
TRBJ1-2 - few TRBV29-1 CSVGAVHRYTF TGCAGCGTTGGAGCTGTTCACCGCTACACCTTC
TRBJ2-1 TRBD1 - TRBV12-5 CASGLVRAGGRNEQFF TGTGCTAGTGGTTTGGTACGGGCAGGGGGTAGGAATGAGCAGTTCTTC
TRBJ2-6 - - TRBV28 CASSLGRPPGANVLTF TGTGCCAGCAGTTTAGGACGGCCCCCTGGGGCCAACGTCCTGACTTTC
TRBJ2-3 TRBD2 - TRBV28 CASSRAGTDTQYF TGTGCCAGCAGCCGAGCGGGAACAGATACGCAGTATTTT
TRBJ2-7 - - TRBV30 CALVTAAYEQYF TGTGCCTTAGTAACAGCTGCCTACGAGCAGTACTTC
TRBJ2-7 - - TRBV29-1 CSVGYGPYEQYF TGCAGCGTTGGTTACGGCCCCTACGAGCAGTACTTC
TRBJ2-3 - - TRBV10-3 CAIEAGGTDTQYF TGTGCCATAGAGGCAGGGGGCACAGATACGCAGTATTTT
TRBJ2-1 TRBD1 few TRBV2 CAYRDSLSSYNEQFF TGTGCCTACCGGGACAGCCTAAGCTCCTACAATGAGCAGTTCTTC
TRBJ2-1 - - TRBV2 CASSGQVGSYNEQFF TGTGCCAGCAGTGGACAGGTGGGCTCCTACAATGAGCAGTTCTTC
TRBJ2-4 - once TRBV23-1 CASSQSFLRILAKNIQYF TGCGCCAGCAGTCAATCGTTCCTCAGAATCCTAGCCAAAAACATTCAGTACTTC
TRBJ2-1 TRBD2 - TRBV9 CASSVLAGASYNEQFF TGTGCCAGCAGCGTTTTAGCGGGAGCATCCTACAATGAGCAGTTCTTC
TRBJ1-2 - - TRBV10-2 CASSESGVWAGGYTF TGCGCCAGCAGTGAGTCGGGAGTTTGGGCAGGTGGCTACACCTTC
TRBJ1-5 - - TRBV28 CASSFQSNQPQHF TGTGCCAGCAGTTTCCAGAGCAATCAGCCCCAGCATTTT